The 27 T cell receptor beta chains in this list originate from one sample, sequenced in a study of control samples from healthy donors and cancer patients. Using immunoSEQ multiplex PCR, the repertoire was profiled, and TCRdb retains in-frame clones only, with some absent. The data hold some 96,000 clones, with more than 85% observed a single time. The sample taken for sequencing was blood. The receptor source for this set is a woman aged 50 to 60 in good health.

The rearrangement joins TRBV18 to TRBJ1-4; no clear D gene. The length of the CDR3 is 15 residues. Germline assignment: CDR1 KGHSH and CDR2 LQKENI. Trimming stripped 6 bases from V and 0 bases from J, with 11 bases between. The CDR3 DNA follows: TGTGCCAGCTCGCAATCACAATCAACTAATGAAAAACTGTTTTTT. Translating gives CASSQSQSTNEKLFF.

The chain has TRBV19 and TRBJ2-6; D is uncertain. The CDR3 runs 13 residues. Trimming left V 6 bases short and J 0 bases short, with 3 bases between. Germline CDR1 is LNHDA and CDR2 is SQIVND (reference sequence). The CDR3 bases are TGTGCCAGTAGGGGCTCTGGGGCCAACGTCCTGACTTTC. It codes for CASRGSGANVLTF.

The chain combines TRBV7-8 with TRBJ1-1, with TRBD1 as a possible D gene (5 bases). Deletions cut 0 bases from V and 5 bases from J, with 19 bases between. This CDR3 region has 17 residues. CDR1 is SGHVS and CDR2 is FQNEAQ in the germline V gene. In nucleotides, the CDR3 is TGTGCCAGCAGCTTAGCTTCTTTTAAGGCAGGGAGGACTGAAGCTTTCTTT. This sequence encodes CASSLASFKAGRTEAFF.

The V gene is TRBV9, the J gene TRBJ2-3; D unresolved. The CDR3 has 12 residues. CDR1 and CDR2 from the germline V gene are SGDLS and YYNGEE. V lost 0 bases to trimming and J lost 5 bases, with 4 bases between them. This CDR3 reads CASSVGIDTQYF. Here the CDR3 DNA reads TGTGCCAGCAGCGTAGGGATAGATACGCAGTATTTT.

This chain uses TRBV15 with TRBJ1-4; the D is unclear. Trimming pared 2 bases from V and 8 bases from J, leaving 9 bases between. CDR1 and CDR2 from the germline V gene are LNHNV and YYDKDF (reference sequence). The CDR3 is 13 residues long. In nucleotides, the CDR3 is TGTGCCACCAGCAGACCACCAGGCGAAAAACTGTTTTTT. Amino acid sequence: CATSRPPGEKLFF.

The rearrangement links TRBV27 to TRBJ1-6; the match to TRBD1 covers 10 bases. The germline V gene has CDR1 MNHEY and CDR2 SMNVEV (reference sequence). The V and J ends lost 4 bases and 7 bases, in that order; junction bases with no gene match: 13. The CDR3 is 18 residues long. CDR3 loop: CASSYVRGTGVYNSPLHF. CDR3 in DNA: TGTGCCAGCAGTTACGTTAGAGGGACAGGGGTATACAATTCACCCCTCCACTTT.

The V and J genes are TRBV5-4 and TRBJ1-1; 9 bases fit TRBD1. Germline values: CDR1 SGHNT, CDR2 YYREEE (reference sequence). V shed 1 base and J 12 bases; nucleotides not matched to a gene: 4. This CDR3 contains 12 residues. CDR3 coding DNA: TGTGCCAGCAGCTTGTGGGACAGGGAACCTTTCTTT. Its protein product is CASSLWDREPFF.

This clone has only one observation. As DNA, the CDR3 is TGTGCCTGGGTGGCGGCAGGGAGCTACTACTATGGCTACACCTTC. Its translation is CAWVAAGSYYYGYTF. This chain joins TRBV30 and TRBJ1-2, with D maybe TRBD1 (5 bases). Germline V gives CDR1 GTSNPN, CDR2 SVGIG (reference sequence). The CDR3 is made up of 15 amino acids. V gave up 5 bases and J gave up 3 bases, with 19 bases separating them.

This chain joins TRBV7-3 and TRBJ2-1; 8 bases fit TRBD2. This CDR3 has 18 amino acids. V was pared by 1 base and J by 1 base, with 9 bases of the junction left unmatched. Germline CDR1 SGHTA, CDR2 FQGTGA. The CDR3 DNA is TGTGCCAGCAGCTTAATACCCGGACTAGCCCCGTCCTACAATGAGCAGTTCTTC. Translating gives CASSLIPGLAPSYNEQFF. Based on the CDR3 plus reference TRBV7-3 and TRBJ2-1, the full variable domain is GAGVSQTPSNKVTEKGKYVELRCDPISGHTALYWYRQSLGQGPEFLIYFQGTGAADDSGLPNDRFFAVRPEGSVSTLKIQRTERGDSAVYLCASSLIPGLAPSYNEQFFGPGTRLTVL.

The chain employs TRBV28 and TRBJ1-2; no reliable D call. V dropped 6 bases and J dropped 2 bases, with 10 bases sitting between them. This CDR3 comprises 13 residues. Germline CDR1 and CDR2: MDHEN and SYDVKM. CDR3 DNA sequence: TGTGCCAGCAGGGTGGGTCCCAACTATGGCTACACCTTC. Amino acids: CASRVGPNYGYTF.

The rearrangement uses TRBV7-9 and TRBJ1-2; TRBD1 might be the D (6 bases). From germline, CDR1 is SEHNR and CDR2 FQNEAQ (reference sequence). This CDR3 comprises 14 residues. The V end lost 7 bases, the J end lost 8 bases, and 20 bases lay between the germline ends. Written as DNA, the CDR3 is TGTGCCAGCACCCCTGGGGTGGACAGTGGGGGCTACACCTTC. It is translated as CASTPGVDSGGYTF.

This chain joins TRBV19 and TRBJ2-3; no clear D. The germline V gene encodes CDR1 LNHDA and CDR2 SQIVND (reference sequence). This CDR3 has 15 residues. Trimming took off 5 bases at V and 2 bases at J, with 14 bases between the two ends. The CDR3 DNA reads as TGTGCCAGTAGTCCCGATCAGCTAGACACAGATACGCAGTATTTT. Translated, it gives CASSPDQLDTDTQYF.

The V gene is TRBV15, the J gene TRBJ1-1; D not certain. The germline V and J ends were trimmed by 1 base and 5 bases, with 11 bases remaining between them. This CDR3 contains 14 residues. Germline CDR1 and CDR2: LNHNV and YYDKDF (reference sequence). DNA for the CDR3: TGTGCCACCAGCAGAGGGTCGGGAATGACTGAAGCTTTCTTT. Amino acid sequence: CATSRGSGMTEAFF.

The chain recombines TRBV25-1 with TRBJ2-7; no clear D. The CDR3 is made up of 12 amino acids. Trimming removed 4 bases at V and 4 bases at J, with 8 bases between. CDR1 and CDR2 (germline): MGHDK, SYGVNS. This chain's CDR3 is CASSADTYEQYF. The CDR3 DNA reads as TGTGCCAGCAGTGCAGACACTTACGAGCAGTACTTC.

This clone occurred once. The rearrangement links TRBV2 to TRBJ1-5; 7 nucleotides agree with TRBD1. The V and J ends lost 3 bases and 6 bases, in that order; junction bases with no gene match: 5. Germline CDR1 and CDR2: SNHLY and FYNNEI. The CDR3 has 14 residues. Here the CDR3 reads CASSERGGGQPQHF. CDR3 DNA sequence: TGTGCCAGCAGTGAGAGAGGGGGCGGTCAGCCCCAGCATTTT.

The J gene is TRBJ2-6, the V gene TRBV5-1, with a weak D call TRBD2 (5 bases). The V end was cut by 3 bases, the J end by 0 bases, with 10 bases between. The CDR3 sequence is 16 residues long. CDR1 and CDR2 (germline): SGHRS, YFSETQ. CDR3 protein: CASSSDGISGANVLTF. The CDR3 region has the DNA TGCGCCAGCAGCTCGGACGGGATCTCTGGGGCCAACGTCCTGACTTTC.

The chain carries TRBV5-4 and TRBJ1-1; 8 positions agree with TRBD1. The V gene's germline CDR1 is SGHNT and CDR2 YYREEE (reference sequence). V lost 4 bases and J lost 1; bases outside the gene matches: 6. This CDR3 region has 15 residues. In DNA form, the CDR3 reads TGTGCCAGCAGCCCATCGACAGGGGCGAACACTGAAGCTTTCTTT. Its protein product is CASSPSTGANTEAFF.

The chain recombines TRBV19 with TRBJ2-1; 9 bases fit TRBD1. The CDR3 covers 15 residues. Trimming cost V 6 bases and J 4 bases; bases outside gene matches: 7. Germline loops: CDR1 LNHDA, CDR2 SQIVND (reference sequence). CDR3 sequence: CASSPGTGLYNEQFF. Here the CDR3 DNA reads TGTGCCAGTAGCCCCGGGACAGGGTTATACAATGAGCAGTTCTTC. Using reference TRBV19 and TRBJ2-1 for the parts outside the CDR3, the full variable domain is DGGITQSPKYLFRKEGQNVTLSCEQNLNHDAMYWYRQDPGQGLRLIYYSQIVNDFQKGDIAEGYSVSREKKESFPLTVTSAQKNPTAFYLCASSPGTGLYNEQFFGPGTRLTVL.

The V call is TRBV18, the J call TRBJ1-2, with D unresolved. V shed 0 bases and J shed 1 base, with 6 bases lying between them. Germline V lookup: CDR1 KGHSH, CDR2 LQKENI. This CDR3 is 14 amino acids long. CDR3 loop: CASSPPADNYGYTF. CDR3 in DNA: TGTGCCAGCTCACCACCCGCAGATAACTATGGCTACACCTTC.

The CDR3 here is CASSRIDTGDGGAFF. The CDR3 DNA sequence: TGCGCCAGCAGTCGTATTGATACAGGGGATGGAGGAGCTTTCTTT. The rearrangement joins TRBV4-3 to TRBJ1-1, with 7 bases that match TRBD1. J lost 10 bases, V lost 6 bases, and 17 bases had no gene match. The V gene's germline CDR1 is LGHNA and CDR2 YSLEER. The length of the CDR3 is 15 residues.

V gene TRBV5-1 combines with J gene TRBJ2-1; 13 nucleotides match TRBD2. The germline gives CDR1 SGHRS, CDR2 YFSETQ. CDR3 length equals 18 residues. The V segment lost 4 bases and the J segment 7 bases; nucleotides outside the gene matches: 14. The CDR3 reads CASSGRYRLAGGWNEQFF. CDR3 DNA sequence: TGCGCCAGCAGCGGAAGATATCGACTAGCGGGAGGTTGGAATGAGCAGTTCTTC.

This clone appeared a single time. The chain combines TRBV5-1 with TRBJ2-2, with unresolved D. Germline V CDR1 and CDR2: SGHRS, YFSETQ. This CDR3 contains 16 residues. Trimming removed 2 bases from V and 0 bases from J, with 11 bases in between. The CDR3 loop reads CASSLSQKANTGELFF. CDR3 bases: TGCGCCAGCAGCTTAAGTCAGAAAGCGAACACCGGGGAGCTGTTTTTT.

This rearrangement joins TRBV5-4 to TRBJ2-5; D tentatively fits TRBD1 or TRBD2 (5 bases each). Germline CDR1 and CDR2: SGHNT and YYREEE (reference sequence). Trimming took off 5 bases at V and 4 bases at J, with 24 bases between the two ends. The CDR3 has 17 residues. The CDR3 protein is CASSPGAGAQSRETQYF. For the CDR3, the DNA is TGTGCCAGCAGTCCCGGGGCCGGGGCTCAATCCCGAGAGACCCAGTACTTC. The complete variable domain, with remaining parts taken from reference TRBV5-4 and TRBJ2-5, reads ETGVTQSPTHLIKTRGQQVTLRCSSQSGHNTVSWYQQALGQGPQFIFQYYREEENGRGNFPPRFSGLQFPNYSSELNVNALELDDSALYLCASSPGAGAQSRETQYFGPGTRLLVL.

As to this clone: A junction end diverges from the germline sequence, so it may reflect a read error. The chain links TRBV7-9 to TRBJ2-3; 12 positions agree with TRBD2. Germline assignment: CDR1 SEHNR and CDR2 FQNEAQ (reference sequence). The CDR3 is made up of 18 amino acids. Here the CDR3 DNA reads TGTGTCAGCAGCCCCGGACTAGCGGGGATTACGAGCACAGATACGCAGTATTTT. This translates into CVSSPGLAGITSTDTQYF.

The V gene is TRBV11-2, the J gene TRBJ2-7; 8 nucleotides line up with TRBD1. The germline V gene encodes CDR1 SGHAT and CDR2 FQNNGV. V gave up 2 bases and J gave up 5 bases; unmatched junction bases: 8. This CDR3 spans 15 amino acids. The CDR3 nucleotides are TGTGCCAGCAGCTTAAACCAGGGGGCAAGGAACGAGCAGTACTTC. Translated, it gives CASSLNQGARNEQYF.

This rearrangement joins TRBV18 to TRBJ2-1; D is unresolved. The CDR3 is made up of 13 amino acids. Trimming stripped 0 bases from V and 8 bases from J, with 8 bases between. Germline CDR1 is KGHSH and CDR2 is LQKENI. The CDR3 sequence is CASSPPAQHEQFF. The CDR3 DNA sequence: TGTGCCAGCTCACCACCCGCTCAGCATGAGCAGTTCTTC.

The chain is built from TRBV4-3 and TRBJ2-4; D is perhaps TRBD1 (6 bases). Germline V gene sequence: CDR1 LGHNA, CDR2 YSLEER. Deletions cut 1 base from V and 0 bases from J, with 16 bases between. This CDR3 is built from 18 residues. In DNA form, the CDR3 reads TGCGCCAGCAGCCAAGCCCGGACAGCCCTACTAGCCAAAAACATTCAGTACTTC. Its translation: CASSQARTALLAKNIQYF.